This T cell receptor beta chain derives from a study of blood T cell repertoires in COVID-19. As handled by the study authors: The assay estimated nucleated cells by amplifying reference gene primers. The protocol was immunoSEQ multiplex PCR, while the TCRdb copy is restricted to in-frame clones and leaves out a portion. The V and J calls and clone size are taken from that table; D and trimming were inferred from the DNA. Here the sample spans around 100,000 clones, about 90% being singletons. CDR1 and CDR2 (germline): KGHSH, LQKENI. V shed 3 bases and J 4 bases; nucleotides not matched to a gene: 9. This CDR3 is built from 16 residues.

The TCR comes from a woman aged 55-70 years with acute or convalescent COVID-19. The sample was peripheral blood. The chain has TRBV18 and TRBJ2-3; 8 bases agree with TRBD2. As DNA, the CDR3 is TGTGCCAGCTCACCGTTGGGAGCGGGAGCCGCAGATACGCAGTATTTT. Encoded protein: CASSPLGAGAADTQYF.